In this sample, the clone carrying this TCR beta chain turned up a few times. This sample stems from a study of blood T cell repertoires in COVID-19. Study at large: T cells, B-cell-depleted T cells, or PBMCs provided the cDNA or gDNA that served as material.

Original processing methods: The assay estimated nucleated cells by amplifying reference gene primers. The repertoire was sequenced with immunoSEQ multiplex PCR; TCRdb's copy has only in-frame clones and lacks some. V and J calls and clone size are given by that table; D and trimming were obtained from the DNA. This sample carries about 180,000 clones, just over 85% of them seen once, and the ten largest clones take roughly 9%. CDR1 and CDR2 (germline): MNHEY, SVGAGI. With 1 base removed from V and 4 bases from J, the gap between germline ends came to 16 bases. The CDR3 loop spans 16 amino acids. The age range of participants was about 18 to 100 years, with residence in some 25 US areas.

Sequences were obtained from PBMCs or T cells enriched from blood (not recorded which). The chain joins TRBV6-5 to TRBJ1-2, with D maybe TRBD1 (5 bases). This sequence was found in a woman in her late teens or twenties who had recovered from COVID-19. The DNA for the CDR3 is TGTGCCAGCAGTTACTTGGCCGACAGTCGGATCTATGGCTACACCTTC. Its translation: CASSYLADSRIYGYTF.